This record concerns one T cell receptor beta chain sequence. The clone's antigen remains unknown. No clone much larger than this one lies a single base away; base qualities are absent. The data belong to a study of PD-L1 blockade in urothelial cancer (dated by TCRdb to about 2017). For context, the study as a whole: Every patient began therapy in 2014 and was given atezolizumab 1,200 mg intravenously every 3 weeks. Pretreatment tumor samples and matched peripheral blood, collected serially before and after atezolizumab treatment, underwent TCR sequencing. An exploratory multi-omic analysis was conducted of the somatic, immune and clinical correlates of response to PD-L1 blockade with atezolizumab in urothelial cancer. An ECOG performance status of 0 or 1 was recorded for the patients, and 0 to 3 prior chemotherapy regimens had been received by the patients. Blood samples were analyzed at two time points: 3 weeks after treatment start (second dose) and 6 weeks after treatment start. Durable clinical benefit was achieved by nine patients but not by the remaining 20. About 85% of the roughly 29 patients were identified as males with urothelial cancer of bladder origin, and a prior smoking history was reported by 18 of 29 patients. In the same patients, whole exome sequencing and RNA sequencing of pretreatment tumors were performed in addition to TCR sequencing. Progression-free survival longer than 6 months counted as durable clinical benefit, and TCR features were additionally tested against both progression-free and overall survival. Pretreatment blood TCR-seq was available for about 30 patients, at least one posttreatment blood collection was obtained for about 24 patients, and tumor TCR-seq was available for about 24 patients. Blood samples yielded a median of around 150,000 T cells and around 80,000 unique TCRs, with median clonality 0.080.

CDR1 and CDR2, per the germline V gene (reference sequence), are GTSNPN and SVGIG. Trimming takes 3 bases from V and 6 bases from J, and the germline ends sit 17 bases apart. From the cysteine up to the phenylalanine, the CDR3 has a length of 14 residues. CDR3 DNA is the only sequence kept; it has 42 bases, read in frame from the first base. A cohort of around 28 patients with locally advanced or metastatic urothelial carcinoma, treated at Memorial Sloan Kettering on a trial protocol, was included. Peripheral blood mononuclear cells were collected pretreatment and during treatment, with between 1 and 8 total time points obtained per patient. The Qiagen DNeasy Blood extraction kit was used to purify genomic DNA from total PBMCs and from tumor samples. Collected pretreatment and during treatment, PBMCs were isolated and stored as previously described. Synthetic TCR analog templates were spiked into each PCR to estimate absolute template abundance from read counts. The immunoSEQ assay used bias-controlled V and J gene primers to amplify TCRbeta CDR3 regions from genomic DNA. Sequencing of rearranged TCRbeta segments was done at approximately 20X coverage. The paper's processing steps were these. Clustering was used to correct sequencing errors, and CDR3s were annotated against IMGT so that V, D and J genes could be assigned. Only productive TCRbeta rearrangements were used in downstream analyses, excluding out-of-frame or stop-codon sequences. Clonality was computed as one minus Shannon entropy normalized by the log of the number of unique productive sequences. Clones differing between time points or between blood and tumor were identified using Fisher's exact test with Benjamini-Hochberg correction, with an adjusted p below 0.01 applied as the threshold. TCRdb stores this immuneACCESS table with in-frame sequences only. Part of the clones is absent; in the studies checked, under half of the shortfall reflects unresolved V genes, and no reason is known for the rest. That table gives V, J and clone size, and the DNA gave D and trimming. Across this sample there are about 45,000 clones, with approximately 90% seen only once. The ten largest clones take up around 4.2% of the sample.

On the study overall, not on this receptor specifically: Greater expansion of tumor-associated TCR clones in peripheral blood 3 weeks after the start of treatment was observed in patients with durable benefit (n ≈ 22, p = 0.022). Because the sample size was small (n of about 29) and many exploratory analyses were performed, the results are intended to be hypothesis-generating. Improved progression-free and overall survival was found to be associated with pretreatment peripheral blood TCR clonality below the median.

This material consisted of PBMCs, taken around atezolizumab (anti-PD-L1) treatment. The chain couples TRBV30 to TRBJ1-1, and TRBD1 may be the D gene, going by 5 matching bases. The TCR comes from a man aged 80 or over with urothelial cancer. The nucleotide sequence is TGTGCCTGGAGCCCTGACAACCGGGGGGCTGAAGCTTTCTTT. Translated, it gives CAWSPDNRGAEAFF. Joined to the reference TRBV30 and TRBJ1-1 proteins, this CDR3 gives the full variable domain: SQTIHQWPATLVQPVGSPLSLECTVEGTSNPNLYWYRQAAGRGLQLLFYSVGIGQISSEVPQNLSASRPQDRQFILSSKKLLLSDSGFYLCAWSPDNRGAEAFFGQGTRLTVV.